This record covers a single T cell receptor beta chain. Its specificity is not known. Using immunoSEQ multiplex PCR, the repertoire was profiled, and TCRdb retains in-frame clones only, with some absent. Of about 85,000 clones in the sample, 91% were seen once. This sample stems from a study of T cell responses to AZD1222 COVID-19 vaccine. Researchers grouped second doses given at about 4 or about 12 weeks into one pool. Study results and limitations: Unmutated variant regions are reportedly targeted by nearly half of spike-specific TCRs.

There are 17 residues in the CDR3. CDR1 and CDR2 from the germline V gene are SQVTM and ANQGSEA. The V and J ends lost 6 bases and 0 bases, in that order; junction bases with no gene match: 7. The chain is built from TRBV29-1 and TRBJ2-2; 13 bases agree with TRBD2. Specimen: peripheral blood, collected 28 days after the second AZD1222 dose. The clonotype comes from an adult who received the AZD1222 COVID-19 vaccine. In nucleotides, the CDR3 is TGCAGCGTCAGGACTAGCGGGGGACTCGCGAACACCGGGGAGCTGTTTTTT. Amino acid sequence: CSVRTSGGLANTGELFF.